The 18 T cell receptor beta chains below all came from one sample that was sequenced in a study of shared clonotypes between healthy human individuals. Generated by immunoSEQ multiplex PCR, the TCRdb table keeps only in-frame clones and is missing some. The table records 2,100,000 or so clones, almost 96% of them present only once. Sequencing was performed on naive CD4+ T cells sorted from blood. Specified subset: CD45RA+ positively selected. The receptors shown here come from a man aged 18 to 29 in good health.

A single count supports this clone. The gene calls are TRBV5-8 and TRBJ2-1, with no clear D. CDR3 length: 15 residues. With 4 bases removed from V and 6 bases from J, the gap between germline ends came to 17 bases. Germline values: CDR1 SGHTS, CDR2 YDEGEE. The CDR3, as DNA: TGTGCCAGCAGCCCTAGGTGGGGTATGGTCAATGAGCAGTTCTTC. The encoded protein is CASSPRWGMVNEQFF.

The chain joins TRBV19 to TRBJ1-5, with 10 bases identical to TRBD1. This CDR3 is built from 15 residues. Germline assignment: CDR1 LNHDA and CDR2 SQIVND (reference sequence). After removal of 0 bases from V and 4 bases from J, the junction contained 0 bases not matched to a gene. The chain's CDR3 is CASSIEDRGNQPQHF. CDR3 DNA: TGTGCCAGTAGTATAGAGGACAGGGGGAATCAGCCCCAGCATTTT. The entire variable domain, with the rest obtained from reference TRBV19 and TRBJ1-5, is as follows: DGGITQSPKYLFRKEGQNVTLSCEQNLNHDAMYWYRQDPGQGLRLIYYSQIVNDFQKGDIAEGYSVSREKKESFPLTVTSAQKNPTAFYLCASSIEDRGNQPQHFGDGTRLSIL.

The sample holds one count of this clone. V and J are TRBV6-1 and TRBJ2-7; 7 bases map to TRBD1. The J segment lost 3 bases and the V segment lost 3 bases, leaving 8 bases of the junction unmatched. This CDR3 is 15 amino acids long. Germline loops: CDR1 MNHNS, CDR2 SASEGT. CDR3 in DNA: TGTGCCAGCAGTGAGAGAGAGGGGGCGAGCTACGAGCAGTACTTC. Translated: CASSEREGASYEQYF.

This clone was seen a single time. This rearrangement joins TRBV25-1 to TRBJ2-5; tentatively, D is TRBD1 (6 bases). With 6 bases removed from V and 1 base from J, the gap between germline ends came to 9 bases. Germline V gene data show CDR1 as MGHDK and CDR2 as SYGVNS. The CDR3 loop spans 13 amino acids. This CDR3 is CASRDRSQETQYF. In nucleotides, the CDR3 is TGTGCCAGCAGGGACAGATCCCAAGAGACCCAGTACTTC.

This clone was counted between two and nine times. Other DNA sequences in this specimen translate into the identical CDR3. DNA of the CDR3: TGTGCCAGCACGCGGGGAAGCTCCTACGAGCAGTACTTC. Protein: CASTRGSSYEQYF. This chain joins TRBV6-1 and TRBJ2-7, with D tentatively TRBD2 (6 bases). The CDR3 spans 13 residues. The germline gives CDR1 MNHNS, CDR2 SASEGT. The germline V and J ends were trimmed by 7 bases and 0 bases, with 10 bases remaining between them.

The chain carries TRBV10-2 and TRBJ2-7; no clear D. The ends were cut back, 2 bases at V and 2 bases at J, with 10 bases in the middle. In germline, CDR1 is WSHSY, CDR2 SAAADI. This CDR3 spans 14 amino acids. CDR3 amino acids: CASSEEVQTYEQYF. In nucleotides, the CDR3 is TGCGCCAGCAGTGAGGAGGTCCAGACCTACGAGCAGTACTTC.

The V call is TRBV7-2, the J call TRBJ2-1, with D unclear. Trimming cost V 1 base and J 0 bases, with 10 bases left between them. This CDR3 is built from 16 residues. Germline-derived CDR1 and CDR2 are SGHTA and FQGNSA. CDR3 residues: CASSLDAPSSYNEQFF. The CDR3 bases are TGTGCCAGCAGCTTAGACGCTCCTAGCTCCTACAATGAGCAGTTCTTC.

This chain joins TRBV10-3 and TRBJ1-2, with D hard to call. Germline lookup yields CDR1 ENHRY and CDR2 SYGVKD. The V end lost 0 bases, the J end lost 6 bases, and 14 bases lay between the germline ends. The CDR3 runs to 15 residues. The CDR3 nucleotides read TGTGCCATCAGTGAGTCAGGGCGTCCGAGGGATGGCTACACCTTC. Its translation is CAISESGRPRDGYTF.

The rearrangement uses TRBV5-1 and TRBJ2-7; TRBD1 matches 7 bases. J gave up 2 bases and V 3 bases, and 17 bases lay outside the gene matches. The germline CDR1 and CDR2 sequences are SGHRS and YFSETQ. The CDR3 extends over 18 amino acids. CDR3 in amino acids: CASSSKTTEWTGTYEQYF. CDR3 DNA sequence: TGCGCCAGCAGCTCTAAAACAACCGAATGGACAGGAACCTACGAGCAGTACTTC.

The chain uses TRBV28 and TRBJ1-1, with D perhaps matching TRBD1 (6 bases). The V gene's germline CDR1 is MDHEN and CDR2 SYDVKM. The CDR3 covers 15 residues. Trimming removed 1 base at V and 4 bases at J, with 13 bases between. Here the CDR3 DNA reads TGTGCCAGCAGTTTATTACAGGGATTTGGCACTGAAGCTTTCTTT. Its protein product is CASSLLQGFGTEAFF.

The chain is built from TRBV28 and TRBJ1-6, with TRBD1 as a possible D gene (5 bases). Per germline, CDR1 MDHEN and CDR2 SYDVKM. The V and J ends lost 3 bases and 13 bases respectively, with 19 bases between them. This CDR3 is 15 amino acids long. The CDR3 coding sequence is TGTGCCAGCAGTTTCTCCAGCAGGGAACCCTCGCCCCTCCACTTT. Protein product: CASSFSSREPSPLHF. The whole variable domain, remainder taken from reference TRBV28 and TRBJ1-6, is DVKVTQSSRYLVKRTGEKVFLECVQDMDHENMFWYRQDPGLGLRLIYFSYDVKMKEKGDIPEGYSVSREKKERFSLILESASTNQTSMYLCASSFSSREPSPLHFGNGTRLTVT.

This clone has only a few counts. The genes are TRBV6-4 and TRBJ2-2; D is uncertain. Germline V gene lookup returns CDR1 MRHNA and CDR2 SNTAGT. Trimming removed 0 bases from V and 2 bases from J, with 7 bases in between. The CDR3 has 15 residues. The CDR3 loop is CASSDSEANTGELFF. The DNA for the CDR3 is TGTGCCAGCAGTGACTCGGAAGCTAACACCGGGGAGCTGTTTTTT.

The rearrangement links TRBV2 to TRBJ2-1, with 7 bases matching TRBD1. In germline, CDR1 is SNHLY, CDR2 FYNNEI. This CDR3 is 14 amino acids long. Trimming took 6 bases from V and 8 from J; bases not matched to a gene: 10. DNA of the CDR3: TGTGCCAGCAGGAGCACGAGGGGGCTCTATGAGCAGTTCTTC. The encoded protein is CASRSTRGLYEQFF.

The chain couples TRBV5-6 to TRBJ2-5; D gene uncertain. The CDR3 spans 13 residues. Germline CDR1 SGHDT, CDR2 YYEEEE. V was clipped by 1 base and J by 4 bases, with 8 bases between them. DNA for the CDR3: TGTGCCAGCAGCTTGATAGCCGCAGAGACCCAGTACTTC. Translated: CASSLIAAETQYF.

The CDR3 DNA reads TGTGCCAGCAGCCCCCGGGGATCCTATAATTCACCCCTCCACTTT. This sequence encodes CASSPRGSYNSPLHF. This rearrangement joins TRBV7-9 to TRBJ1-6, with no clear D. CDR3 length: 15 amino acids. With 5 bases removed from V and 1 base from J, the gap between germline ends came to 9 bases. Germline CDR1 is SEHNR and CDR2 is FQNEAQ (reference sequence).

The CDR3 sequence: CAWSNDGGRSETQYF. CDR3 bases: TGTGCCTGGAGTAACGATGGCGGGAGAAGTGAGACCCAGTACTTC. This chain links TRBV30 with TRBJ2-5, with TRBD2 matching 7 bases. CDR3 size: 15 residues. V dropped 2 bases and J dropped 5; count of bases not matched to a gene: 11. Germline CDR1 and CDR2: GTSNPN and SVGIG (reference sequence).

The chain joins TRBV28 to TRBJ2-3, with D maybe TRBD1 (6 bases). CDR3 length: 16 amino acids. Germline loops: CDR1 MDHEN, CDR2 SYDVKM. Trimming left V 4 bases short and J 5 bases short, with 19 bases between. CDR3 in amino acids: CASSSIPWTAKDTQYF. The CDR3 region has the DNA TGTGCCAGCAGTTCAATACCCTGGACAGCCAAAGATACGCAGTATTTT.

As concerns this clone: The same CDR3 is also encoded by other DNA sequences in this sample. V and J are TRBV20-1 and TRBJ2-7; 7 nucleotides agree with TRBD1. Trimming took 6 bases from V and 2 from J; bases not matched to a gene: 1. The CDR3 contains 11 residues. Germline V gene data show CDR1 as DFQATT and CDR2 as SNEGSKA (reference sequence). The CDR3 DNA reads TGCAGTGCAGGGGGCCCCTACGAGCAGTACTTC. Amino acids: CSAGGPYEQYF.